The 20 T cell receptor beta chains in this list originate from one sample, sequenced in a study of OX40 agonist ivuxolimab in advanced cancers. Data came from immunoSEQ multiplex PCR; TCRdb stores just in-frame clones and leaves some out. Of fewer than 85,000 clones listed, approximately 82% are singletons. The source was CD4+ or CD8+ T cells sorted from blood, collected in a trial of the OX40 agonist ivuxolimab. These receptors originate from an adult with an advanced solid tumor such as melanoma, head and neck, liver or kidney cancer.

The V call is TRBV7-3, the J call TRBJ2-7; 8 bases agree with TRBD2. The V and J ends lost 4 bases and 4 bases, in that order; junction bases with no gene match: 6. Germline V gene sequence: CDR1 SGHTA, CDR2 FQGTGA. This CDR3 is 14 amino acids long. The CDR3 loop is CASSWGTSNYEQYF. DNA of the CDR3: TGTGCCAGCAGCTGGGGGACTAGTAATTACGAGCAGTACTTC.

This CDR3 is CASSRDTPYEQYF. The CDR3 DNA reads TGTGCCAGCAGTCGGGACACTCCCTACGAGCAGTACTTC. The V call is TRBV6-1, the J call TRBJ2-7, with a weak D call TRBD1 (6 bases). V lost 5 bases, J lost 2 bases, and 10 bases lay in between. CDR1 is MNHNS and CDR2 is SASEGT in the germline V gene. The CDR3 consists of 13 residues.

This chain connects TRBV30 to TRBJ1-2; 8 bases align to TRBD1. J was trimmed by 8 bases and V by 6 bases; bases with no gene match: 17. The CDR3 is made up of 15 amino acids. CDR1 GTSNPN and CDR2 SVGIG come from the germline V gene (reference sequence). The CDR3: CACPLQGATRGGYTF. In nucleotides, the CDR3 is TGTGCCTGCCCTCTTCAGGGGGCGACCCGCGGGGGCTACACCTTC.

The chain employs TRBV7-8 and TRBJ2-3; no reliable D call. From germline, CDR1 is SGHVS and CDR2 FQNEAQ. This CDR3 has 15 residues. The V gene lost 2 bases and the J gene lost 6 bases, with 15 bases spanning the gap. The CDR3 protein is CASSLNSLSFDTQYF. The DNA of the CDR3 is TGTGCCAGCAGCTTAAATTCGCTTTCTTTTGATACGCAGTATTTT.

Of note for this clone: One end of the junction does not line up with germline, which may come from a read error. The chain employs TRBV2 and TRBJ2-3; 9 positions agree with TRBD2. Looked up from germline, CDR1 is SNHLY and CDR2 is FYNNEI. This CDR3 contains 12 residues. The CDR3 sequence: CASSEGGGGQYF. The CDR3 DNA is TGTGCCAGCAGCGAAGGCGGGGGGGGGCAGTATTTT.

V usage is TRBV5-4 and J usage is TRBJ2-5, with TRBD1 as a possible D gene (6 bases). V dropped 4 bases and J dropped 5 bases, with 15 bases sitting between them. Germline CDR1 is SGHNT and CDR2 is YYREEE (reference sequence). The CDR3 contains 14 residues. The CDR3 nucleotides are TGTGCCAGCAGCCTAGGACAGAGACCGGAGACCCAGTACTTC. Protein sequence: CASSLGQRPETQYF.

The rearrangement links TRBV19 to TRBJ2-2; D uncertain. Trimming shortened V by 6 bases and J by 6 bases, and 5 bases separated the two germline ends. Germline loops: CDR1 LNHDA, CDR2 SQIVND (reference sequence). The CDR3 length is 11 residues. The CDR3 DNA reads TGTGCCAGTAGGTGGTCCGGGGAGCTGTTTTTT. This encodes CASRWSGELFF. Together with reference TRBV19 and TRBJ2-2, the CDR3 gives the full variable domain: DGGITQSPKYLFRKEGQNVTLSCEQNLNHDAMYWYRQDPGQGLRLIYYSQIVNDFQKGDIAEGYSVSREKKESFPLTVTSAQKNPTAFYLCASRWSGELFFGEGSRLTVL.

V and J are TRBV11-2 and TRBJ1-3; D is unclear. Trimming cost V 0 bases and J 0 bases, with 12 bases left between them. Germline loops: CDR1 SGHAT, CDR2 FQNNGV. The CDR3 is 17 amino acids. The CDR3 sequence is CASSLDGWQSSGNTIYF. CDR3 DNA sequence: TGTGCCAGCAGCTTAGACGGCTGGCAGAGCTCTGGAAACACCATATATTTT.

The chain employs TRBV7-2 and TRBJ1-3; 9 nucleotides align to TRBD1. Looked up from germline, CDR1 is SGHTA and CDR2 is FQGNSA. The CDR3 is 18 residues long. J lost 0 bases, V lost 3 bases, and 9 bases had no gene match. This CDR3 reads CASSFLSGTGLSGNTIYF. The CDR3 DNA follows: TGTGCCAGCAGCTTTCTATCCGGGACAGGGCTCTCTGGAAACACCATATATTTT. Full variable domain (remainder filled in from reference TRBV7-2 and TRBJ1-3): GAGVSQSPSNKVTEKGKDVELRCDPISGHTALYWYRQSLGQGLEFLIYFQGNSAPDKSGLPSDRFSAERTGGSVSTLTIQRTQQEDSAVYLCASSFLSGTGLSGNTIYFGEGSWLTVV.

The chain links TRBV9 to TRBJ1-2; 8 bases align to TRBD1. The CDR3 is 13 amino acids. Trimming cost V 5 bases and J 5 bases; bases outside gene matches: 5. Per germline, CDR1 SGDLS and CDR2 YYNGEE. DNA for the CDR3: TGTGCCAGCAGTACCGGGACAGGATATGGCTACACCTTC. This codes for CASSTGTGYGYTF.

The DNA for the CDR3 is TGTGCCAGCAGCGTAGGTTTAGGGGAGGAAAAACTGTTTTTT. This sequence encodes CASSVGLGEEKLFF. The V gene is TRBV9, the J gene TRBJ1-4; D might be TRBD1 (5 bases). V lost 0 bases, J lost 8 bases, and 11 bases lay in between. Per germline, CDR1 SGDLS and CDR2 YYNGEE. The CDR3 spans 14 residues.

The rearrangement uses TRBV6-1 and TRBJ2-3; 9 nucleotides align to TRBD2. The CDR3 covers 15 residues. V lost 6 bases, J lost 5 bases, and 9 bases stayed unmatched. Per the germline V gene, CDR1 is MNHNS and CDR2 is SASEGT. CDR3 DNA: TGTGCCAGCAGCGGGATGGTAGCGGGGGAAGATACGCAGTATTTT. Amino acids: CASSGMVAGEDTQYF.

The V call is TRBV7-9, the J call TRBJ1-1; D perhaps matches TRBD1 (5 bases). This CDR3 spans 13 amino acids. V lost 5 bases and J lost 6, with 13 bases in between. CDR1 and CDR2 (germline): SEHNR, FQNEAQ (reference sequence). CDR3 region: CASSPWDYAEAFF. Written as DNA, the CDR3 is TGTGCCAGCAGCCCCTGGGACTACGCTGAAGCTTTCTTT. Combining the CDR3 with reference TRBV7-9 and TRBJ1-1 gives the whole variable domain DTGVSQNPRHKITKRGQNVTFRCDPISEHNRLYWYRQTLGQGPEFLTYFQNEAQLEKSRLLSDRFSAERPKGSFSTLEIQRTEQGDSAMYLCASSPWDYAEAFFGQGTRLTVV.

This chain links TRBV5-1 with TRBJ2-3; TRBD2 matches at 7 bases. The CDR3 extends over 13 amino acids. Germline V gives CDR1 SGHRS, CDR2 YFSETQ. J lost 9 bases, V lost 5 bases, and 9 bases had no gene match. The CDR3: CASRDTSEGTQYF. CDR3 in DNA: TGCGCCAGCAGGGACACTAGCGAGGGGACGCAGTATTTT.

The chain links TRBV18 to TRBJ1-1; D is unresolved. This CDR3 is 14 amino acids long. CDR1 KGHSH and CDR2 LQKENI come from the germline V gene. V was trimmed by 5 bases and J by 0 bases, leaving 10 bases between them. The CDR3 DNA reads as TGTGCCAGCTCAGCGGGCTCTATGAACACTGAAGCTTTCTTT. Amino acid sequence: CASSAGSMNTEAFF.

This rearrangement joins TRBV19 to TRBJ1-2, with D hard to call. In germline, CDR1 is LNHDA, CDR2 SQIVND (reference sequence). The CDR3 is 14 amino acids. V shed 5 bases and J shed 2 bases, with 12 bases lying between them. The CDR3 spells CASSYRPPNYGYTF. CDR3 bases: TGTGCCAGTAGTTACCGACCTCCCAACTATGGCTACACCTTC.

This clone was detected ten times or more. The CDR3 DNA reads TGTGCCAGCAGTCGAGAAGCCTCGGGCGAGCAGTACTTC. Its protein product is CASSREASGEQYF. V is TRBV11-2 and J is TRBJ2-7; D remains ambiguous. Germline loops: CDR1 SGHAT, CDR2 FQNNGV. This CDR3 is built from 13 residues. The V and J ends lost 6 bases and 6 bases respectively, with 15 bases between them.

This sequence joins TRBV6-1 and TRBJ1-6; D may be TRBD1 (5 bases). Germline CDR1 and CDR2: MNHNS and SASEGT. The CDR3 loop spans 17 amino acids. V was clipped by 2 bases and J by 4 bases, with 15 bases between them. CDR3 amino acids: CASSELGLDAYNSPLHF. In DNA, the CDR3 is TGTGCCAGCAGTGAATTGGGGCTGGACGCATATAATTCACCCCTCCACTTT.

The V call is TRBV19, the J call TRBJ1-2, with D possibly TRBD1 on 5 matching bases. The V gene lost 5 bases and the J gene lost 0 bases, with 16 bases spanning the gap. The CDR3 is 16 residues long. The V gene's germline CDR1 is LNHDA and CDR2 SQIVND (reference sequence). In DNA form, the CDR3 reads TGTGCCAGTAGTCCTCGGATGGGGCAACCTAACTATGGCTACACCTTC. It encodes CASSPRMGQPNYGYTF.

This CDR3 reads CASSLRGQGHQPQHF. The CDR3 coding sequence is TGTGCCAGCAGTTTAAGGGGACAGGGCCATCAGCCCCAGCATTTT. This chain uses TRBV27 with TRBJ1-5; 9 bases are a match to TRBD1. The CDR3 is made up of 15 amino acids. Germline-derived CDR1 and CDR2 are MNHEY and SMNVEV (reference sequence). After removal of 2 bases from V and 5 bases from J, the junction contained 4 bases not matched to a gene.